This T cell receptor (beta chain) was recovered during a study of PD-L1 blockade in urothelial cancer. This CDR3 has 13 amino acids. Germline V lookup: CDR1 SGHTA, CDR2 FQGNSA. V was cut by 4 bases and J by 6 bases, with 9 bases left in between. Assay used: immunoSEQ multiplex PCR; TCRdb lists only in-frame clones, some missing. The table lists approximately 39,000 clones, around 88% of them singletons. The sample here was PBMCs, taken around atezolizumab (anti-PD-L1) treatment. The chain couples TRBV7-2 to TRBJ2-2; TRBD2 is a possible D gene (6 bases). The sequence came from a man aged 60-69 years with urothelial cancer. The CDR3, as DNA: TGTGCCAGCAGCTCCCCGGGGGCCGGGGAGCTGTTTTTT. It yields the protein CASSSPGAGELFF.